This is a list of T cell receptor beta chains from one sample in a study of T cell changes during pregnancy in multiple sclerosis. The repertoire was sequenced with immunoSEQ multiplex PCR; TCRdb's copy has only in-frame clones and lacks some. The data contain 39,000 or so clones, around 92% of them singletons. The material sequenced was CD8+ T cells from peripheral blood mononuclear cells, taken after pregnancy. Receptor source: a female donor with multiple sclerosis, enrolled in a pregnancy study. CDR3s include the opening cysteine and the closing phenylalanine or tryptophan. A D gene is named only where the DNA matches it firmly. Clone size is given for some rows only: seen once, a few or many times, or a class if the clone is expanded.

D gene: TRBD2; J gene: TRBJ2-6; V gene: TRBV10-2; clone size: NA; CDR3 protein: CATRGGTRDSGANVLTF; CDR3 DNA: TGCGCCACCCGGGGGGGGACAAGGGACTCTGGGGCCAACGTCCTGACTTTC
D gene: NA; J gene: TRBJ2-3; V gene: TRBV18; clone size: NA; CDR3 protein: CASSPDGSTDTQYF; CDR3 DNA: TGTGCCAGCTCACCAGACGGGAGCACAGATACGCAGTATTTT
D gene: NA; J gene: TRBJ1-1; V gene: TRBV9; clone size: few; CDR3 protein: CASSPPRGGTEAFF; CDR3 DNA: TGTGCCAGCAGCCCCCCCAGGGGCGGCACTGAAGCTTTCTTT
D gene: NA; J gene: TRBJ1-5; V gene: TRBV15; clone size: NA; CDR3 protein: CATSRTRPVPNQPQHF; CDR3 DNA: TGTGCCACCAGCAGAACTCGCCCCGTTCCCAATCAGCCCCAGCATTTT
D gene: NA; J gene: TRBJ1-2; V gene: TRBV30; clone size: NA; CDR3 protein: CVWSTLRTEPSGYTF; CDR3 DNA: TGTGTCTGGAGCACCCTCCGTACAGAACCCTCTGGCTACACCTTC
D gene: TRBD2; J gene: TRBJ2-3; V gene: TRBV7-2; clone size: NA; CDR3 protein: CASSPVRGADTQYF; CDR3 DNA: TGTGCCAGCAGCCCAGTCCGGGGGGCAGATACGCAGTATTTT
D gene: TRBD2; J gene: TRBJ2-2; V gene: TRBV19; clone size: NA; CDR3 protein: CASSITAGAGFGPGELFF; CDR3 DNA: TGTGCCAGTAGTATAACGGCCGGAGCGGGATTTGGGCCCGGGGAGCTGTTTTTT
D gene: TRBD1; J gene: TRBJ1-5; V gene: TRBV6-1; clone size: once; CDR3 protein: CASSEAGQGNQPQHF; CDR3 DNA: TGTGCCAGCAGTGAGGCCGGACAGGGCAATCAGCCCCAGCATTTT
D gene: TRBD1; J gene: TRBJ2-7; V gene: TRBV7-9; clone size: NA; CDR3 protein: CASSAGQGPSYEQYF; CDR3 DNA: TGTGCCAGCAGCGCGGGACAGGGTCCGTCCTACGAGCAGTACTTC
D gene: NA; J gene: TRBJ2-7; V gene: TRBV29-1; clone size: NA; CDR3 protein: CSVWSRTYEQYF; CDR3 DNA: TGCAGCGTTTGGAGTCGAACCTACGAGCAGTACTTC
D gene: NA; J gene: TRBJ1-2; V gene: TRBV27; clone size: NA; CDR3 protein: CASSLSKGDLNYGYTF; CDR3 DNA: TGTGCCAGCAGTTTATCGAAGGGGGATCTAAACTATGGCTACACCTTC
D gene: NA; J gene: TRBJ2-7; V gene: TRBV4-1; clone size: NA; CDR3 protein: CASSHTQSQYEQYF; CDR3 DNA: TGCGCCAGCAGCCATACACAGTCACAATACGAGCAGTACTTC
D gene: TRBD1; J gene: TRBJ2-7; V gene: TRBV27; clone size: NA; CDR3 protein: CASSSDRGHEQYF; CDR3 DNA: TGTGCCAGCAGCTCGGACAGGGGGCACGAGCAGTACTTC
D gene: NA; J gene: TRBJ1-2; V gene: TRBV2; clone size: NA; CDR3 protein: CASRDYGRSHYGYTF; CDR3 DNA: TGTGCCAGCAGAGACTACGGACGCTCCCACTATGGCTACACCTTC
D gene: NA; J gene: TRBJ2-3; V gene: TRBV7-9; clone size: NA; CDR3 protein: CASSSDTQYF; CDR3 DNA: TGTGCCAGCTCCTCAGATACGCAGTATTTT
D gene: NA; J gene: TRBJ1-4; V gene: TRBV15; clone size: NA; CDR3 protein: CATSRDINPGPGEKLFF; CDR3 DNA: TGTGCCACCAGCAGAGACATTAACCCGGGTCCTGGTGAAAAACTGTTTTTT
D gene: TRBD1; J gene: TRBJ1-1; V gene: TRBV25-1; clone size: NA; CDR3 protein: CASSGTGQDSEAFF; CDR3 DNA: TGTGCCAGCAGTGGAACGGGACAGGATTCTGAAGCTTTCTTT
D gene: TRBD2; J gene: TRBJ2-1; V gene: TRBV6-4; clone size: NA; CDR3 protein: CASSLIAGGTSDEQFF; CDR3 DNA: TGTGCCAGCAGTCTAATAGCGGGAGGAACGTCGGATGAGCAGTTCTTC
D gene: TRBD1; J gene: TRBJ2-5; V gene: TRBV27; clone size: NA; CDR3 protein: CASSLSRDRGQETQYF; CDR3 DNA: TGTGCCAGCAGTTTATCGAGGGACAGGGGCCAAGAGACCCAGTACTTC
D gene: NA; J gene: TRBJ2-7; V gene: TRBV9; clone size: NA; CDR3 protein: CASSVAGGQALGEQYF; CDR3 DNA: TGTGCCAGCAGCGTAGCAGGGGGGCAGGCCTTGGGAGAGCAGTACTTC
D gene: NA; J gene: TRBJ1-1; V gene: TRBV25-1; clone size: NA; CDR3 protein: CASRATVNTEAFF; CDR3 DNA: TGTGCCAGCAGAGCCACAGTGAACACTGAAGCTTTCTTT
D gene: NA; J gene: TRBJ2-7; V gene: TRBV20-1; clone size: NA; CDR3 protein: CSARIRWEQYF; CDR3 DNA: TGCAGTGCTAGAATTCGGTGGGAGCAGTACTTC
D gene: TRBD2; J gene: TRBJ2-1; V gene: TRBV6-4; clone size: medium-sized; CDR3 protein: CASSDSLAGGEQFF; CDR3 DNA: TGTGCCAGCAGTGACTCACTAGCGGGGGGTGAGCAGTTCTTC
D gene: NA; J gene: TRBJ2-1; V gene: TRBV5-8; clone size: NA; CDR3 protein: CASSWLRASYNEQFF; CDR3 DNA: TGTGCCAGCAGCTGGTTGAGGGCCTCCTACAATGAGCAGTTCTTC
D gene: TRBD2; J gene: TRBJ2-7; V gene: TRBV27; clone size: NA; CDR3 protein: CASRPGLANYEQYF; CDR3 DNA: TGTGCCAGCAGACCAGGACTAGCGAACTACGAGCAGTACTTC
D gene: TRBD2; J gene: TRBJ2-1; V gene: TRBV6-6; clone size: NA; CDR3 protein: CASRGGYNEQFF; CDR3 DNA: TGTGCCAGTCGGGGGGGTTACAATGAGCAGTTCTTC
D gene: NA; J gene: TRBJ2-1; V gene: TRBV5-8; clone size: once; CDR3 protein: CASSTGLQQFF; CDR3 DNA: TGTGCCAGCAGCACCGGACTACAGCAGTTCTTC
D gene: TRBD2; J gene: TRBJ2-5; V gene: TRBV7-3; clone size: NA; CDR3 protein: CASSTSGGLQETQYF; CDR3 DNA: TGTGCCAGCAGCACTAGCGGGGGGCTCCAAGAGACCCAGTACTTC
D gene: NA; J gene: TRBJ1-2; V gene: TRBV9; clone size: NA; CDR3 protein: CASSVAVAGTDYGYTF; CDR3 DNA: TGTGCCAGCAGCGTAGCGGTGGCAGGGACTGACTATGGCTACACCTTC
D gene: NA; J gene: TRBJ1-1; V gene: TRBV27; clone size: NA; CDR3 protein: CASSTHTEAFF; CDR3 DNA: TGTGCCAGCAGTACACACACTGAAGCTTTCTTT
D gene: NA; J gene: TRBJ2-1; V gene: TRBV7-7; clone size: NA; CDR3 protein: CASSSGFSSYNEQFF; CDR3 DNA: TGTGCCAGCAGCTCCGGGTTTAGCTCCTACAATGAGCAGTTCTTC
D gene: NA; J gene: TRBJ2-5; V gene: TRBV7-9; clone size: NA; CDR3 protein: CASSFSFGSLLETQYF; CDR3 DNA: TGTGCCAGCAGCTTCTCGTTTGGTAGCTTACTTGAGACCCAGTACTTC
D gene: NA; J gene: TRBJ1-2; V gene: TRBV9; clone size: NA; CDR3 protein: CASSGIYGYTF; CDR3 DNA: TGTGCCAGCTCAGGGATCTATGGCTACACCTTC
D gene: NA; J gene: TRBJ1-5; V gene: TRBV6-6; clone size: NA; CDR3 protein: CASSRRGGSNQPQHF; CDR3 DNA: TGTGCCAGCAGCCGACGCGGGGGGAGCAATCAGCCCCAGCATTTT
D gene: TRBD2; J gene: TRBJ2-5; V gene: TRBV13; clone size: NA; CDR3 protein: CASSPRTSGGMYF; CDR3 DNA: TGTGCCAGCAGCCCAAGGACTAGCGGGGGGATGTACTTC
D gene: NA; J gene: TRBJ1-2; V gene: TRBV7-6; clone size: NA; CDR3 protein: CASSLAAGHGYTF; CDR3 DNA: TGTGCCAGCAGCTTAGCTGCGGGGCATGGCTACACCTTC
D gene: TRBD1; J gene: TRBJ1-1; V gene: TRBV19; clone size: NA; CDR3 protein: CASSQTRGQETEAFF; CDR3 DNA: TGTGCCAGTAGTCAGACCAGGGGGCAGGAGACTGAAGCTTTCTTT
D gene: NA; J gene: TRBJ1-6; V gene: TRBV7-9; clone size: NA; CDR3 protein: CASRDRYSPLHF; CDR3 DNA: TGTGCCAGCAGAGACAGATATTCACCCCTCCACTTT
D gene: NA; J gene: TRBJ1-4; V gene: TRBV5-6; clone size: NA; CDR3 protein: CASSYRDNVEKLFF; CDR3 DNA: TGTGCCAGCAGCTACCGGGACAACGTTGAAAAACTGTTTTTT
D gene: NA; J gene: TRBJ2-7; V gene: TRBV7-8; clone size: NA; CDR3 protein: CASSLAGRGNEQYF; CDR3 DNA: TGTGCCAGCAGCTTAGCTGGCAGGGGAAACGAGCAGTACTTC
D gene: NA; J gene: TRBJ2-4; V gene: TRBV27; clone size: NA; CDR3 protein: CASSSLAKNIQYF; CDR3 DNA: TGTGCCAGCAGTTCCTTAGCCAAAAACATTCAGTACTTC
D gene: TRBD1; J gene: TRBJ1-1; V gene: TRBV7-9; clone size: NA; CDR3 protein: CASRTPPYGTGHTEAFF; CDR3 DNA: TGTGCCAGCAGGACACCGCCCTACGGGACAGGGCACACTGAAGCTTTCTTT
D gene: NA; J gene: TRBJ2-1; V gene: TRBV7-3; clone size: NA; CDR3 protein: CASSPSGSSYNEQFF; CDR3 DNA: TGTGCCAGCAGCCCCAGCGGAAGCTCCTACAATGAGCAGTTCTTC
D gene: TRBD1; J gene: TRBJ1-3; V gene: TRBV27; clone size: NA; CDR3 protein: CASSPSGQVENTIYF; CDR3 DNA: TGTGCCAGCAGCCCCTCCGGACAGGTTGAGAACACCATATATTTT
D gene: TRBD1; J gene: TRBJ2-3; V gene: TRBV6-4; clone size: medium-sized; CDR3 protein: CASSPTGETDTQYF; CDR3 DNA: TGTGCCAGCAGCCCGACAGGGGAGACAGATACGCAGTATTTT
D gene: TRBD1; J gene: TRBJ1-4; V gene: TRBV5-4; clone size: NA; CDR3 protein: CASSLAGTGGTSGEKLFF; CDR3 DNA: TGTGCCAGCAGCCTGGCCGGGACAGGGGGTACATCTGGAGAAAAACTGTTTTTT
D gene: NA; J gene: TRBJ1-4; V gene: TRBV5-8; clone size: once; CDR3 protein: CASSRTVDEKLFF; CDR3 DNA: TGTGCCAGCAGCCGGACAGTGGACGAAAAACTGTTTTTT
D gene: TRBD1; J gene: TRBJ2-3; V gene: TRBV19; clone size: NA; CDR3 protein: CASSIFPQTGGEADTQYF; CDR3 DNA: TGTGCCAGTAGTATCTTCCCCCAGACAGGGGGTGAGGCAGATACGCAGTATTTT
D gene: NA; J gene: TRBJ2-1; V gene: TRBV10-3; clone size: NA; CDR3 protein: CAISGKGLSPTYEQFF; CDR3 DNA: TGTGCCATCAGCGGCAAGGGACTTTCCCCCACTTACGAGCAGTTCTTC
D gene: TRBD2; J gene: TRBJ2-1; V gene: TRBV4-2; clone size: NA; CDR3 protein: CASSQEGGGANEQFF; CDR3 DNA: TGTGCCAGCAGCCAAGAAGGCGGGGGGGCGAATGAGCAGTTCTTC
D gene: TRBD1; J gene: TRBJ1-5; V gene: TRBV15; clone size: NA; CDR3 protein: CATGIDRGGNQPQHF; CDR3 DNA: TGTGCCACCGGTATTGACAGGGGAGGCAATCAGCCCCAGCATTTT
D gene: TRBD1; J gene: TRBJ1-1; V gene: TRBV30; clone size: NA; CDR3 protein: CAWHRDRGRTEAFF; CDR3 DNA: TGTGCCTGGCACCGTGACAGGGGAAGGACTGAAGCTTTCTTT